Presented here are 29 T cell receptor beta chains from one specimen sequenced in a study of blood T cells in healthy people across ages. Together with a sample-barcoded 5' primer, a J-beta primer mix was included in a second PCR lasting roughly 7 to 11 cycles. TCRdb independently ran MiXCR on the 5' RACE reads; one entry per CDR3 protein. The sample shows a few hundred thousand distinct CDR3 sequences, approximately 51% of them seen only once. The sequenced sample consisted of blood. Every receptor here comes from a man aged 55 to 70 in good health.

This clonotype was found many times. The genes are TRBV29-1 and TRBJ2-3; TRBD1 matches at 9 bases. J gave up 2 bases and V 3 bases, and 9 bases lay outside the gene matches. Germline values: CDR1 SQVTM, CDR2 ANQGSEA. The CDR3 contains 16 residues. The CDR3 DNA is TGCAGCGTTGACCTTCTGGGACAGGGCTTCACAGATACGCAGTATTTT. Amino acids: CSVDLLGQGFTDTQYF.

This clonotype was counted ten times or more. This may arise from a read error, as a much more abundant clone is one base away. This chain links TRBV7-2 with TRBJ2-5; 7 bases match TRBD2. In germline, CDR1 is SGHTA, CDR2 FQGNSA. The V segment lost 2 bases and the J segment 3 bases; nucleotides outside the gene matches: 15. The CDR3 is made up of 18 amino acids. CDR3: CASSLKSRGREQKETQYF. In nucleotides, the CDR3 is TGTGCCAGCAGCTTAAAGAGCCGCGGGCGGGAGCAGAAAGAGACCCAGTACTTC.

V gene TRBV6-5 combines with J gene TRBJ1-6; D unresolved. The germline CDR1 and CDR2 sequences are MNHEY and SVGAGI. V was cut by 6 bases and J by 3 bases, with 9 bases left in between. The CDR3 is made up of 14 amino acids. The CDR3 loop reads CASRTGNYNSPLHF. The CDR3, as DNA: TGTGCCAGCAGGACCGGGAACTATAATTCACCCCTCCACTTT.

The chain links TRBV28 to TRBJ1-5, with D hard to call. The CDR3 consists of 14 residues. CDR1 is MDHEN and CDR2 is SYDVKM in the germline V gene. The V end was cut by 6 bases, the J end by 0 bases, with 9 bases between. Here the CDR3 reads CASSTFSSNQPQHF. In DNA, the CDR3 is TGTGCCAGCAGCACTTTCAGTAGCAATCAGCCCCAGCATTTT.

The V gene is TRBV15, the J gene TRBJ1-2; 8 bases agree with TRBD1. The germline CDR1 and CDR2 sequences are LNHNV and YYDKDF (reference sequence). The V and J ends lost 0 bases and 2 bases, in that order; junction bases with no gene match: 8. This CDR3 spans 17 amino acids. This CDR3 reads CATSRETRQGRNYGYTF. The CDR3 DNA sequence: TGTGCCACCAGCAGAGAAACGAGACAGGGGAGGAACTATGGCTACACCTTC.

J is TRBJ1-4 and V is TRBV5-1; 8 bases agree with TRBD1. CDR3 size: 14 residues. Germline V gene lookup returns CDR1 SGHRS and CDR2 YFSETQ. Unmatched junction bases numbered 10, after V lost 4 bases and J lost 11 bases. Here the CDR3 DNA reads TGCGCCAGCAGCCCTGGACAGGGCGGGGGGAAACTGTTTTTT. Protein product: CASSPGQGGGKLFF.

This clonotype has a count of ten or more. This chain uses TRBV20-1 with TRBJ2-1, with 10 positions matching TRBD2. With V trimmed by 1 base and J by 5 bases, 17 bases remained unmatched. Germline V gene data show CDR1 as DFQATT and CDR2 as SNEGSKA (reference sequence). The CDR3 loop spans 19 amino acids. CDR3 loop: CSARVIWGSSGRRDNEQFF. Here the CDR3 DNA reads TGCAGTGCTAGAGTCATATGGGGTAGTAGCGGGAGGCGTGACAATGAGCAGTTCTTC.

This clonotype was recorded at least ten times. The chain links TRBV7-8 to TRBJ2-4; possible D gene TRBD2, 7 bases. This CDR3 is built from 14 residues. Germline V gene sequence: CDR1 SGHVS, CDR2 FQNEAQ. V lost 5 bases and J 6 bases, leaving 14 bases between the germline ends. CDR3 amino acids: CASSQPRGPNIQYF. CDR3 in DNA: TGTGCCAGCAGCCAGCCGCGGGGGCCAAACATTCAGTACTTC.

V and J are TRBV27 and TRBJ2-4, with D perhaps TRBD1 or TRBD2 (5 bases each). V was shortened by 2 bases and J by 13 bases, with 24 bases between the two germline ends. The CDR3 loop spans 16 amino acids. CDR1 MNHEY and CDR2 SMNVEV come from the germline V gene (reference sequence). This chain's CDR3 is CASSLTTSRGLGEQYF. CDR3 in DNA: TGTGCCAGCAGTTTAACCACCTCCCGGGGTTTGGGGGAGCAGTACTTC.

This clonotype has more than one count but fewer than ten. This rearrangement joins TRBV5-5 to TRBJ2-7; D is possibly TRBD1 (5 bases). V lost 2 bases to trimming and J lost 0 bases, with 12 bases between them. The CDR3 is made up of 15 amino acids. Per the germline V gene, CDR1 is SGHKS and CDR2 is YYEKEE (reference sequence). CDR3 bases: TGTGCCAGCAGCTTCGCGCAGGGCAACTCCTACGAGCAGTACTTC. Residues: CASSFAQGNSYEQYF.

This clonotype came up a few times. The chain carries TRBV27 and TRBJ1-6; unclear D gene. V lost 3 bases and J 10 bases, leaving 7 bases between the germline ends. CDR1 and CDR2 from the germline V gene are MNHEY and SMNVEV (reference sequence). The CDR3 is 12 amino acids. CDR3 region: CASSFERSPLHF. The CDR3 DNA reads TGTGCCAGCAGTTTTGAGAGATCACCCCTCCACTTT.

The CDR3 coding sequence is TGCAGTGCTAGAGGGCCCGCGTTGCGGGTCGGGGAGACCCAGTACTTC. Translation gives CSARGPALRVGETQYF. This rearrangement joins TRBV20-1 to TRBJ2-5, with D perhaps TRBD2 (5 bases). The CDR3 extends over 16 amino acids. The germline V gene encodes CDR1 DFQATT and CDR2 SNEGSKA (reference sequence). The V gene lost 1 base and the J gene lost 5 bases, with 20 bases spanning the gap.

This sequence joins TRBV5-1 and TRBJ2-1, with TRBD2 matching over 16 bases. With 3 bases clipped from V and 4 bases from J, the junction kept 7 bases outside the gene matches. Germline loops: CDR1 SGHRS, CDR2 YFSETQ. The CDR3 sequence is 18 residues long. CDR3 in amino acids: CASSSPGLAGGHYNEQFF. The CDR3 coding sequence is TGCGCCAGCAGCTCACCGGGACTAGCGGGGGGGCATTACAATGAGCAGTTCTTC.

This clonotype was counted only a few times. V gene TRBV6-5 combines with J gene TRBJ2-6; TRBD1 agrees at 8 bases. The germline CDR1 and CDR2 sequences are MNHEY and SVGAGI. With V trimmed by 5 bases and J by 2 bases, 2 bases remained unmatched. This CDR3 spans 15 amino acids. CDR3 loop: CASSMTGAGANVLTF. As DNA, the CDR3 is TGTGCCAGCAGTATGACAGGGGCTGGGGCCAACGTCCTGACTTTC.

This clonotype was counted between two and nine times. The V call is TRBV12-3 or TRBV12-4, the J call TRBJ2-3; D gene uncertain. CDR3 length equals 15 residues. V was trimmed by 5 bases and J by 0 bases, leaving 12 bases between them. The CDR3 DNA reads as TGTGCCAGCAGTCCCCCAACCGCAAGCACAGATACGCAGTATTTT. As protein: CASSPPTASTDTQYF.

The rearrangement joins TRBV27 to TRBJ2-3; D remains ambiguous. Per germline, CDR1 MNHEY and CDR2 SMNVEV (reference sequence). CDR3 length: 15 amino acids. Trimming removed 5 bases at V and 0 bases at J, with 12 bases between. The CDR3 reads CASSGTIYSTDTQYF. CDR3 nucleotide sequence: TGTGCCAGCAGTGGAACTATTTACAGCACAGATACGCAGTATTTT.

As for this clonotype: A clone one base away is much larger, so this may be a read error. This chain joins TRBV29-1 and TRBJ2-5, with 9 nucleotides matching TRBD2. This CDR3 has 14 residues. V lost 6 bases and J lost 11; bases outside the gene matches: 16. CDR1 and CDR2 from the germline V gene are SQVTM and ANQGSEA. The CDR3, as DNA: TGCAGCGTCCCAGCGGGGGGCAACTACAATGAGCAGTACTTC. This sequence encodes CSVPAGGNYNEQYF.

This clonotype was counted a few times. This chain uses TRBV5-1 with TRBJ1-5; D ambiguous. V gave up 3 bases and J gave up 3 bases, with 7 bases separating them. CDR1 and CDR2 (germline): SGHRS, YFSETQ. CDR3 size: 13 residues. The CDR3 loop reads CASSSGPNQPQHF. CDR3 nucleotides: TGCGCCAGCAGCTCCGGACCCAATCAGCCCCAGCATTTT.

This clonotype was recorded only once. J is TRBJ1-6 and V is TRBV7-4; D perhaps matches TRBD1 (5 bases). The CDR3 loop spans 15 amino acids. Trimming pared 5 bases from V and 10 bases from J, leaving 18 bases between. Germline-derived CDR1 and CDR2 are SGHVT and SQSDAQ. CDR3 in amino acids: CASSGRTGTLSPLHF. The DNA of the CDR3 is TGTGCCAGCAGCGGGAGGACTGGGACGCTGTCACCCCTCCACTTT.

The CDR3 nucleotides read TGTGCCAGCAGCTTAAGTTCGACTAGCACAGATACGCAGTATTTT. Translation gives CASSLSSTSTDTQYF. The V gene is TRBV7-3, the J gene TRBJ2-3; D remains ambiguous. Germline V gene data show CDR1 as SGHTA and CDR2 as FQGTGA. With 1 base removed from V and 0 bases from J, the gap between germline ends came to 8 bases. This CDR3 region has 15 residues.

V gene TRBV28 combines with J gene TRBJ1-6; TRBD1 matches at 8 bases. Germline CDR1 MDHEN, CDR2 SYDVKM. Germline trimming cut 3 bases from V and 4 bases from J; bases unmatched to any gene: 5. CDR3 length: 16 residues. The DNA of the CDR3 is TGTGCCAGCAGTTTGACTACAGGGGGATATAATTCACCCCTCCACTTT. Residues: CASSLTTGGYNSPLHF.

Details on this clonotype: A read error is possible here, since a much larger clone lies one base away. This rearrangement joins TRBV20-1 to TRBJ2-7; no definite D call. Looked up from germline, CDR1 is DFQATT and CDR2 is SNEGSKA (reference sequence). Trimming shortened V by 0 bases and J by 3 bases, and 3 bases separated the two germline ends. The CDR3 spans 11 residues. The chain's CDR3 is CSAREGYEQYF. The DNA of the CDR3 is TGCAGTGCTAGAGAGGGCTACGAGCAGTACTTC.

This clonotype turned up a few times. The V call is TRBV29-1, the J call TRBJ2-7, with TRBD2 matching 8 bases. The J call may be wrong; the DNA end is better matched by TRBJ2-5. This CDR3 spans 15 amino acids. The V gene's germline CDR1 is SQVTM and CDR2 ANQGSEA. Here the CDR3 reads CSVVRGGTLQETQYF. As DNA, the CDR3 is TGCAGCGTTGTCCGGGGGGGCACGCTACAGGAGACCCAGTACTTC.

V usage is TRBV20-1 and J usage is TRBJ2-4; 9 nucleotides match TRBD1. With 2 bases clipped from V and 6 bases from J, the junction kept 2 bases outside the gene matches. The CDR3 is 13 residues long. Per germline, CDR1 DFQATT and CDR2 SNEGSKA (reference sequence). The chain's CDR3 is CSARKGQGNIQYF. CDR3 bases: TGCAGTGCTAGAAAGGGACAGGGAAACATTCAGTACTTC.

This sequence joins TRBV15 and TRBJ2-3; D tentatively reads TRBD1 or TRBD2 (5 bases each). CDR3 length: 15 amino acids. V was shortened by 5 bases and J by 1 base, with 13 bases between the two germline ends. Per the germline V gene, CDR1 is LNHNV and CDR2 is YYDKDF (reference sequence). The CDR3 loop is CATSRRGRGTDTQYF. The CDR3 region has the DNA TGTGCCACCAGCCGACGGGGACGAGGCACAGATACGCAGTATTTT.

The chain carries TRBV6-6 and TRBJ2-5, with TRBD2 matching over 9 bases. The CDR3 has 16 amino acids. Germline CDR1 is MNHNY and CDR2 is SVGAGI (reference sequence). Unmatched junction bases numbered 14, after V lost 7 bases and J lost 5 bases. Here the CDR3 DNA reads TGTGCCAGCATCCCGGGGGTAGCGGGAGTTGGGGAGACCCAGTACTTC. This encodes CASIPGVAGVGETQYF.

V is TRBV7-6 and J is TRBJ2-7; 10 bases are shared with TRBD2. This CDR3 spans 14 amino acids. The trim removed 5 bases at V and 6 bases at J, leaving 7 bases unmatched. CDR1 is SGHVS, CDR2 FNYEAQ, per germline. The CDR3 DNA follows: TGTGCCAGCAGCCGACTAGCGGGTTTGGGCGAGCAGTACTTC. Translating gives CASSRLAGLGEQYF.

V and J are TRBV20-1 and TRBJ2-3; possibly TRBD2 for D (6 bases). The CDR3 is 13 amino acids. Germline CDR1 and CDR2: DFQATT and SNEGSKA (reference sequence). The CDR3 sequence: CSGASAYTDTQYF. The CDR3 DNA reads as TGCAGCGGTGCTAGCGCCTACACAGATACGCAGTATTTT.

This clonotype was seen a handful of times. The chain employs TRBV20-1 and TRBJ2-7; tentatively, D is TRBD1 (7 bases). The V end was cut by 6 bases, the J end by 3 bases, with 18 bases between. Per germline, CDR1 DFQATT and CDR2 SNEGSKA (reference sequence). This CDR3 is 14 amino acids long. The chain's CDR3 is CSAAPLQGGYEQYF. The CDR3 bases are TGCAGTGCCGCCCCCCTCCAGGGGGGCTACGAGCAGTACTTC.